Presented here are 2 T cell receptor beta chains from one specimen sequenced in a study of shared clonotypes between healthy human individuals. The method was immunoSEQ multiplex PCR; TCRdb's version includes in-frame clones alone and lacks a portion of them. The repertoire holds a few million clones, with 90% to 97% as singletons. The sample taken for sequencing was naive CD4+ T cells sorted from blood. The subset denotes: CD45RA+ positively selected. The receptors were sampled from a man aged 18 to 30 in good health.

The chain employs TRBV7-8 and TRBJ2-1, with TRBD2 identical over 9 bases. In germline, CDR1 is SGHVS, CDR2 FQNEAQ. Trimming took 1 base from V and 5 from J; bases not matched to a gene: 12. The CDR3 is 18 residues long. This chain's CDR3 is CASSLGRKIAGAHNEQFF. As DNA, the CDR3 is TGTGCCAGCAGCTTAGGTCGTAAAATAGCGGGAGCACACAATGAGCAGTTCTTC.

V usage is TRBV5-4 and J usage is TRBJ2-1; 8 bases are a match to TRBD1. Germline V lookup: CDR1 SGHNT, CDR2 YYREEE (reference sequence). V trimming: 0 bases; J trimming: 5 bases; junction bases outside the gene matches: 4. This CDR3 contains 15 residues. The chain's CDR3 is CASSLDTDRDNEQFF. CDR3 sequence (DNA): TGTGCCAGCAGCTTGGATACGGACAGGGACAATGAGCAGTTCTTC.